Listed here are 6 T cell receptor beta chains from one sample, sequenced in a study of T cell repertoires in cytomegalovirus infection. Using its own MiXCR run on the reads, TCRdb lists one record per CDR3 protein. The data show about 250,000 distinct CDR3 sequences, over 9% seen once. Sequencing was carried out using PBMCs. These TCRs come from a human donor in good health (CMV status not recorded). Some clones in this sample may be carry-over from other donors' samples.

The chain carries TRBV4-2 and TRBJ2-5; 9 bases are shared with TRBD2. Germline V gives CDR1 LGHNA, CDR2 YNFKEQ. Trimming cost V 1 base and J 1 base; bases outside gene matches: 7. The CDR3 extends over 17 amino acids. CDR3 in amino acids: CASSQAGGAGGQETQYF. CDR3 DNA: TGTGCCAGCAGCCAAGCCGGGGGAGCGGGAGGCCAAGAGACCCAGTACTTC.

This clonotype has at least ten counts. The chain has TRBV12-3 or TRBV12-4 and TRBJ1-5, with no clear D. The CDR3 has 15 residues. V shed 5 bases and J shed 3 bases, with 14 bases lying between them. Written as DNA, the CDR3 is TGTGCCAGCAGTCTCCTTGCGGCCTCCAATCAGCCCCAGCATTTT. It codes for CASSLLAASNQPQHF.

This clonotype was seen ten or more times. This sequence joins TRBV6-1 and TRBJ1-6; no clear D gene. This CDR3 comprises 13 residues. V lost 11 bases and J 8 bases, leaving 16 bases between the germline ends. Germline lookup yields CDR1 MNHNS and CDR2 SASEGT. The CDR3, as DNA: TGTGCCGGAACCAATGCGAGGGATTCACCCCTCCACTTT. This encodes CAGTNARDSPLHF.

This clonotype has just a few counts. This chain joins TRBV7-9 and TRBJ2-5; 7 bases map to TRBD1. The CDR3 has 16 residues. In germline, CDR1 is SEHNR, CDR2 FQNEAQ (reference sequence). Trimming cost V 5 bases and J 3 bases; bases outside gene matches: 12. This CDR3 reads CASSPVGSGTEETQYF. The CDR3 region has the DNA TGTGCCAGCAGCCCGGTGGGCTCCGGGACAGAAGAGACCCAGTACTTC.

This clonotype was recorded a few times. The chain links TRBV3-1 to TRBJ2-3; a possible D gene is TRBD2 (5 bases). Germline V lookup: CDR1 LGHDT, CDR2 YNNKEL (reference sequence). With 1 base removed from V and 4 bases from J, the gap between germline ends came to 9 bases. The CDR3 extends over 14 amino acids. This chain's CDR3 is CASSQASGADTQYF. The CDR3 region has the DNA TGTGCCAGCAGCCAAGCTTCCGGGGCAGATACGCAGTATTTT.

At least ten counts were recorded for this clonotype. The chain uses TRBV7-2 and TRBJ2-3; TRBD2 is a possible D gene (6 bases). V lost 5 bases and J 6 bases, leaving 27 bases between the germline ends. The CDR3 has 18 amino acids. The germline V gene encodes CDR1 SGHTA and CDR2 FQGNSA. The CDR3 DNA follows: TGTGCCAGCAGCCCTATTTTAGTAGCACAGATACGGGAGGATACGCAGTATTTT. Amino acid sequence: CASSPILVAQIREDTQYF. The full variable domain, in which reference TRBV7-2 and TRBJ2-3 provide the parts outside the CDR3, is GAGVSQSPSNKVTEKGKDVELRCDPISGHTALYWYRQSLGQGLEFLIYFQGNSAPDKSGLPSDRFSAERTGGSVSTLTIQRTQQEDSAVYLCASSPILVAQIREDTQYFGPGTRLTVL.